The 8 T cell receptor beta chains presented below share a single source sample, sequenced in a study of blood T cells in healthy people across ages. A second PCR, run for roughly 7 to 11 cycles, used a sample-barcoded 5' primer plus a J-beta primer mix. TCRdb ran MiXCR on the 5' RACE reads and lists one entry per CDR3 protein. The sample has some 700,000 distinct CDR3 sequences, roughly 47% seen once. Source material: blood. The origin of the receptors is a woman aged 55-69 years in good health.

The gene calls are TRBV5-1 and TRBJ2-3; tentative D call: TRBD1 (6 bases). In germline, CDR1 is SGHRS, CDR2 YFSETQ. Trimming took 1 base from V and 2 from J, leaving 11 bases between them. CDR3 length: 15 residues. CDR3 loop: CASSLFRTDTDTQYF. The CDR3 bases are TGCGCCAGCAGCTTGTTCAGGACAGACACAGATACGCAGTATTTT.

In the case of this clonotype: Being one base from a much bigger clone, this may be a read error. This chain links TRBV12-3 or TRBV12-4 with TRBJ2-4; 11 positions match TRBD2. With V trimmed by 7 bases and J by 16 bases, 21 bases remained unmatched. CDR3 length equals 16 residues. CDR3 in DNA: TGTGCCAGCAACACGGGAACTAGCGGGGGCCAAGAGACCCACTACTTC. Its translation is CASNTGTSGGQETHYF.

The chain employs TRBV29-1 and TRBJ2-5; 10 nucleotides agree with TRBD2. The J call may be incorrect, as the DNA end agrees better with TRBJ2-7. This CDR3 region has 13 residues. The germline CDR1 and CDR2 sequences are SQVTM and ANQGSEA. CDR3 protein: CSVSPSGSHEQYF. CDR3 in DNA: TGCAGCGTTTCGCCTAGCGGGAGCCACGAGCAGTACTTC.

The chain has TRBV6-6 and TRBJ2-2; 12 bases are shared with TRBD2. The CDR3 length is 16 residues. Germline CDR1 MNHNY, CDR2 SVGAGI (reference sequence). V trimming: 4 bases; J trimming: 1 base; junction bases outside the gene matches: 1. The CDR3 sequence: CASSLLAGGNTGELFF. The CDR3 DNA sequence: TGTGCCAGCAGTTTACTAGCGGGGGGGAACACCGGGGAGCTGTTTTTT.

At least ten counts were recorded for this clonotype. In DNA, the CDR3 is TGTGCCAGCTCACCGCAACGTCGGAGAGGGACAGGGGAAGAGACCCAGTACTTC. It is translated as CASSPQRRRGTGEETQYF. The V and J genes are TRBV18 and TRBJ2-5; 10 bases align to TRBD1. J gave up 3 bases and V 3 bases, and 13 bases lay outside the gene matches. CDR3 size: 18 residues. CDR1 is KGHSH and CDR2 is LQKENI in the germline V gene.

The CDR3 spells CASSLGLTQQKQYF. CDR3 DNA: TGTGCCAGCAGTTTGGGACTGACCCAACAGAAGCAGTACTTC. The V call is TRBV27, the J call TRBJ2-5; a possible D gene is TRBD2 (6 bases). CDR1 MNHEY and CDR2 SMNVEV come from the germline V gene (reference sequence). The CDR3 spans 14 residues. The V end was cut by 3 bases, the J end by 11 bases, with 19 bases between.

This sequence joins TRBV6-5 and TRBJ2-3, with 9 bases matching TRBD2. The CDR3 has 16 amino acids. Germline V gene data show CDR1 as MNHEY and CDR2 as SVGAGI. Trimming cost V 5 bases and J 0 bases; bases outside gene matches: 6. The CDR3 DNA reads as TGTGCCAGCAGTCCCCTGACTAGCGGAAGCACAGATACGCAGTATTTT. This codes for CASSPLTSGSTDTQYF.

The rearrangement links TRBV9 to TRBJ2-7; 10 bases align to TRBD1. The length of the CDR3 is 18 residues. With V trimmed by 0 bases and J by 6 bases, 15 bases remained unmatched. CDR1 and CDR2 from the germline V gene are SGDLS and YYNGEE. The CDR3 DNA reads TGTGCCAGCAGCGTAGTAGGGGAACCCGGGACAGGGGATAGCGAGCAGTACTTC. Its translation is CASSVVGEPGTGDSEQYF.